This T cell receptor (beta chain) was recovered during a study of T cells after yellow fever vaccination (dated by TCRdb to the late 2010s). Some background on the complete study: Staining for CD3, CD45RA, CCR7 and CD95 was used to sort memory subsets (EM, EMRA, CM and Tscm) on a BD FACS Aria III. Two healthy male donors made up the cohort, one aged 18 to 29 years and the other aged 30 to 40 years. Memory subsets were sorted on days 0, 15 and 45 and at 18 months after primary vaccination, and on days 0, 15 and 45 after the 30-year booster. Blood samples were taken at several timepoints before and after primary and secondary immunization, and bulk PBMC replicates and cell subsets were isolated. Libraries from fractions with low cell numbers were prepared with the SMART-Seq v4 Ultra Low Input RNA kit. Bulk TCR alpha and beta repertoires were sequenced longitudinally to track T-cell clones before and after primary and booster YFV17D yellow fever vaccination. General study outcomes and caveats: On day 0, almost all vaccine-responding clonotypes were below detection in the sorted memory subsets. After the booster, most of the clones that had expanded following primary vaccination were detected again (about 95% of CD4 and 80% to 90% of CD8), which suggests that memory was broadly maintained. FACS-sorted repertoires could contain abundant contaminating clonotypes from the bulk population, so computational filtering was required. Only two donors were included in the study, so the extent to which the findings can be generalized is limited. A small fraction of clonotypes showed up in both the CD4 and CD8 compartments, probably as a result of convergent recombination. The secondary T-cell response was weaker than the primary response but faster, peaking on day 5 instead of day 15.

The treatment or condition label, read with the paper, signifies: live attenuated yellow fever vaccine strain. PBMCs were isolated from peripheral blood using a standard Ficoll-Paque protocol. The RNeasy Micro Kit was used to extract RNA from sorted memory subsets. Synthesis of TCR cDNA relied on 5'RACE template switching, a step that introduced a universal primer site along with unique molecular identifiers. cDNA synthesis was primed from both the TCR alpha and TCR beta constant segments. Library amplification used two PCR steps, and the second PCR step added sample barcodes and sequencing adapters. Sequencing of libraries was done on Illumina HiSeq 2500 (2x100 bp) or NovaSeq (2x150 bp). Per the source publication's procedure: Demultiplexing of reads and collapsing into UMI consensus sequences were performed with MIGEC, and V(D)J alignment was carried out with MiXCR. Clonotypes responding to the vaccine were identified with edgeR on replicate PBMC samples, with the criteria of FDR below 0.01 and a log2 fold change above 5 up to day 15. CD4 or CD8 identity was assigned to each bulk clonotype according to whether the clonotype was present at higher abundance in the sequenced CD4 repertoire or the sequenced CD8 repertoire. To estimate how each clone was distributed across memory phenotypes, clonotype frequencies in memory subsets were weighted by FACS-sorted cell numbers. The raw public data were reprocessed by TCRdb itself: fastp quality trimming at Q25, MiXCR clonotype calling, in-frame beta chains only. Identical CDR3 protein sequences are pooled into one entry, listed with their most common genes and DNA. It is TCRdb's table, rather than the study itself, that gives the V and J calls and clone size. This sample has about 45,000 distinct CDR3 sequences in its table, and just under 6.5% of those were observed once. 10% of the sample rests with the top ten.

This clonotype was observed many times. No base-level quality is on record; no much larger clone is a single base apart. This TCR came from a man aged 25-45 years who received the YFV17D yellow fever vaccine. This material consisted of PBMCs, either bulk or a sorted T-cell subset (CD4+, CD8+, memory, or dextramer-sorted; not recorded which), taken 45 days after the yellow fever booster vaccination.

The DNA sequence is as follows: TGTGCCATCAGTGAGTCGGGGGGACCCTACGAGCAGTACTTC. It translates as CAISESGGPYEQYF. Recombination linked TRBV10-3 to TRBJ2-7, with a tentative D gene TRBD2 over 6 matching bases. The germline V gene supplies CDR1 ENHRY and CDR2 SYGVKD. Taken from cysteine to phenylalanine, the CDR3 has 14 residues. Only CDR3 DNA remains: 42 bases, in frame from the first base. Trimming at the junction amounts to 0 bases on V and 2 bases on J, and the germline ends lie 8 bases apart.